This TCR beta chain was observed in a study of T-cell memory formation after mild COVID-19. TCR alpha and TCR beta cDNA libraries with sample barcodes and UMIs came from 5'RACE using constant-segment primers. TCRdb passed the 5' RACE reads through MiXCR, listing each CDR3 protein once. This sample has around 110,000 distinct CDR3 sequences; 12% occur once, and the top ten carry roughly 30%. V gave up 0 bases and J gave up 8 bases, with 17 bases separating them. The CDR3 totals 16 residues. CDR1 and CDR2 (germline): SGHDN, FVKESK. Comment on this clonotype: As yet, its antigen is unknown.

Study outcomes and limitations: Clones that contracted clustered mainly in CM and EM if CD4+ and in EMRA if CD8+. Whether second-wave clones peaking at day 37 were SARS-CoV-2 specific went unconfirmed. Later expanders leaned toward CD4+, whereas clones contracting from day 15 to 85 were balanced CD4/CD8.

This receptor was taken from an adult woman who had mild COVID-19 (a few samples of this study predate the infection). Cell type and time point are not known. The chain uses TRBV14 and TRBJ2-1; D unresolved. Specimen: PBMCs or a T cell subset sorted from them (not recorded which). CDR3 in DNA: TGTGCCAGCAGCCAAGATGAATACTCTCCAGGCGATGAGCAGTTCTTC. Protein product: CASSQDEYSPGDEQFF.